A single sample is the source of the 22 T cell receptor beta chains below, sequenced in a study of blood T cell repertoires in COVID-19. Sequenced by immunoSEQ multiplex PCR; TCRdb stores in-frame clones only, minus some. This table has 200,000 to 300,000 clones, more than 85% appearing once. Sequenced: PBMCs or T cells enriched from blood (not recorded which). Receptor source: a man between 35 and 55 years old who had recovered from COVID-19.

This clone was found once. The CDR3 bases are TGTGCCAGCAGTTTAATGCCAGGGAAGGTTGGCGGCTACACCTTC. Translated, it gives CASSLMPGKVGGYTF. The rearrangement links TRBV27 to TRBJ1-2; maybe TRBD1 (5 bases). CDR3 length: 15 amino acids. The V gene's germline CDR1 is MNHEY and CDR2 SMNVEV (reference sequence). Trimming took off 2 bases at V and 8 bases at J, with 18 bases between the two ends.

Written as DNA, the CDR3 is TGTGCCAGTAGTATGCTCACAGGGGGGGGACAAGAGACCCAGTACTTC. This codes for CASSMLTGGGQETQYF. The chain has TRBV19 and TRBJ2-5; D is perhaps TRBD1 (8 bases). Germline CDR1 reads LNHDA; CDR2 reads SQIVND (reference sequence). V lost 3 bases and J lost 2, with 16 bases in between. The CDR3 is 16 amino acids. The variable domain in full, with the rest retrieved from reference TRBV19 and TRBJ2-5, is DGGITQSPKYLFRKEGQNVTLSCEQNLNHDAMYWYRQDPGQGLRLIYYSQIVNDFQKGDIAEGYSVSREKKESFPLTVTSAQKNPTAFYLCASSMLTGGGQETQYFGPGTRLLVL.

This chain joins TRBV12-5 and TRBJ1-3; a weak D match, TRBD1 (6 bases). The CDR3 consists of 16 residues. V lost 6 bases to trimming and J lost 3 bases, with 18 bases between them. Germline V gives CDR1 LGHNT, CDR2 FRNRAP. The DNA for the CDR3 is TGTGCTAGTGGCCCCAGGCAGCAGGGGTTTGGAAACACCATATATTTT. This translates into CASGPRQQGFGNTIYF.

CDR3 DNA sequence: TGCGCCAGCAGCCAAGATTTTGGCCTCCCCACCATATATTTT. Protein sequence: CASSQDFGLPTIYF. This chain joins TRBV4-1 and TRBJ1-3; D is ambiguous. Germline lookup yields CDR1 MGHRA and CDR2 YSYEKL. This CDR3 has 14 amino acids. V lost 0 bases and J lost 9, with 12 bases in between.

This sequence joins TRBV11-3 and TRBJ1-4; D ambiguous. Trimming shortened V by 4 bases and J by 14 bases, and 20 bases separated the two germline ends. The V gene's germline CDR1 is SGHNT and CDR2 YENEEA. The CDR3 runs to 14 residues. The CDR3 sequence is CASSSTSSETGLFF. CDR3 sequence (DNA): TGTGCCAGCAGCTCCACCTCAAGTGAGACGGGGCTGTTTTTT.

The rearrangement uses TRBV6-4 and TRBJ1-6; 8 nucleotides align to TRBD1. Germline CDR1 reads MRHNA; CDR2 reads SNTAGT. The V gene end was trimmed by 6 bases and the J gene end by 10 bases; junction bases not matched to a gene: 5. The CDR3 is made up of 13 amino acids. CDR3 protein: CASRMGQASPLHF. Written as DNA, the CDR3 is TGTGCCAGCAGAATGGGACAGGCATCACCCCTCCACTTT.

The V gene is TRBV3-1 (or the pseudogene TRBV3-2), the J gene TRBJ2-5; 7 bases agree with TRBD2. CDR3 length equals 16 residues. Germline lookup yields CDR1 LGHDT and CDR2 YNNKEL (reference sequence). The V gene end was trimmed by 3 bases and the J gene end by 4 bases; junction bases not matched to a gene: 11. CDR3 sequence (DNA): TGTGCCAGCAGCCAGAACCCGGGACTAATTCGAGAGACCCAGTACTTC. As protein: CASSQNPGLIRETQYF.

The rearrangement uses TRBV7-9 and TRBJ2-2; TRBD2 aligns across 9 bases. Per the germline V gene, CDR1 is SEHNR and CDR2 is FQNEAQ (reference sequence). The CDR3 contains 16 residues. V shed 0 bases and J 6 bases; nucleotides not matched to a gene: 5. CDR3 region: CASSLAFSGRAGELFF. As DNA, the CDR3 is TGTGCCAGCAGCTTAGCGTTTAGCGGGAGAGCCGGGGAGCTGTTTTTT.

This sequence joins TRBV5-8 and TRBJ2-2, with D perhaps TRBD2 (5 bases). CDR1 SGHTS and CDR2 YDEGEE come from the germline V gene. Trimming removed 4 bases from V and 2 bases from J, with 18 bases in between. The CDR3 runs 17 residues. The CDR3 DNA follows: TGTGCCAGCAGCAAAAACACCGGGATTAGTAACACCGGGGAGCTGTTTTTT. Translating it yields CASSKNTGISNTGELFF. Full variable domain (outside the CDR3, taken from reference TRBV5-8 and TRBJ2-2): EAGVTQSPTHLIKTRGQQATLRCSPISGHTSVYWYQQALGLGLQFLLWYDEGEERNRGNFPPRFSGRQFPNYSSELNVNALELEDSALYLCASSKNTGISNTGELFFGEGSRLTVL.

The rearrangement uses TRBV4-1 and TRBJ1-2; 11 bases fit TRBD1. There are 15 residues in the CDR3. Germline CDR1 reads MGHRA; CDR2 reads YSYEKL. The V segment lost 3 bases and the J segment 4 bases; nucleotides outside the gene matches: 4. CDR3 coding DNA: TGCGCCAGCAGCCAGATTGGACAGGGGGCCTATGGCTACACCTTC. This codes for CASSQIGQGAYGYTF.

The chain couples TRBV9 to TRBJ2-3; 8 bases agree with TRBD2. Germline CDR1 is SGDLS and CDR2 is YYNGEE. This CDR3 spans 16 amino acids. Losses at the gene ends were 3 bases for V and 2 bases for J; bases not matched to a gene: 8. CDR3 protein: CASSALSSGPTDTQYF. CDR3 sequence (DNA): TGTGCCAGCAGCGCTCTATCTAGCGGGCCCACAGATACGCAGTATTTT.

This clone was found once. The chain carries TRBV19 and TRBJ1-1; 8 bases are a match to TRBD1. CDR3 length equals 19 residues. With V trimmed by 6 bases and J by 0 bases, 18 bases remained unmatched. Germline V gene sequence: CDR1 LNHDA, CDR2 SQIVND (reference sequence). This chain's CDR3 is CASSLDLGTGFFMNTEAFF. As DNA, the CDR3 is TGTGCCAGTAGCCTAGATCTGGGGACAGGTTTCTTCATGAACACTGAAGCTTTCTTT.

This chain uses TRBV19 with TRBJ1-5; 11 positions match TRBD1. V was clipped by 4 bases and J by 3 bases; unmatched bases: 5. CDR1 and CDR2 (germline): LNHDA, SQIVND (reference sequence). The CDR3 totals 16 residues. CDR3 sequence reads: CASSKGQGGLNQPQHF. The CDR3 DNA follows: TGTGCCAGTAGTAAGGGACAGGGGGGCCTCAATCAGCCCCAGCATTTT.

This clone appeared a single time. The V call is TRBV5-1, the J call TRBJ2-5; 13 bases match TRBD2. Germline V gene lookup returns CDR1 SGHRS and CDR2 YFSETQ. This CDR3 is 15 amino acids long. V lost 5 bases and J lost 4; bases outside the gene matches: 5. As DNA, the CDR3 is TGCGCCAGCAGGGGAGGACTAGCGGGGGCAGAGACCCAGTACTTC. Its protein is CASRGGLAGAETQYF.

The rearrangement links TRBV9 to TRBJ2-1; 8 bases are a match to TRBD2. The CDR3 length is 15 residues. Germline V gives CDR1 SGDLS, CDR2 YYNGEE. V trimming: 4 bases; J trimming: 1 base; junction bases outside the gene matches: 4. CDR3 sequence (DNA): TGTGCCAGCAGCCCTCGGGAGGGATCCTACAATGAGCAGTTCTTC. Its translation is CASSPREGSYNEQFF.

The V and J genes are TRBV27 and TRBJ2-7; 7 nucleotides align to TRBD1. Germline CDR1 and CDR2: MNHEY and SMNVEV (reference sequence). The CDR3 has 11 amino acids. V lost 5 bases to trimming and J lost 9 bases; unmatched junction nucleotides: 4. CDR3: CASSPGQRQYF. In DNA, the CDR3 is TGTGCCAGCAGTCCGGGACAGAGGCAGTACTTC.

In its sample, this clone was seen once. The CDR3 DNA sequence: TGCGCCAGCAGCTTGGAAGACGACCGGGACAGGGGTCAAGAGACCCAGTACTTC. Translating it yields CASSLEDDRDRGQETQYF. This sequence joins TRBV5-1 and TRBJ2-5; TRBD1 matches 10 bases. V lost 0 bases, J lost 2 bases, and 10 bases stayed unmatched. The CDR3 runs 18 residues. Germline V lookup: CDR1 SGHRS, CDR2 YFSETQ.

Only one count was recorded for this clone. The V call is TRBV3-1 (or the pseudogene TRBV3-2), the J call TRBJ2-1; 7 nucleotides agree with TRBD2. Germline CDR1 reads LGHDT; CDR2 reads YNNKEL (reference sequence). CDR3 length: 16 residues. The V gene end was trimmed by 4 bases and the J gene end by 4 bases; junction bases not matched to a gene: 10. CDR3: CASSPRTGTTYNEQFF. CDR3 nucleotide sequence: TGTGCCAGCAGCCCCAGAACCGGGACTACGTACAATGAGCAGTTCTTC.

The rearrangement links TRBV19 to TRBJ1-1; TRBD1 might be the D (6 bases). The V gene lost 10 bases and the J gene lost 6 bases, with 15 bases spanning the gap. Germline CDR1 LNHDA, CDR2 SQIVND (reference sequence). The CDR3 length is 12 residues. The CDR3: CATSTGFAEAFF. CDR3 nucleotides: TGTGCCACAAGTACAGGGTTCGCTGAAGCTTTCTTT.

The CDR3, as DNA: TGTGCCAGCAGTTCGACAGGGGGACCACTGGACACCATATATTTT. Translating it yields CASSSTGGPLDTIYF. This chain links TRBV7-9 with TRBJ1-3, with 9 bases matching TRBD1. Per the germline V gene, CDR1 is SEHNR and CDR2 is FQNEAQ (reference sequence). V lost 6 bases to trimming and J lost 8 bases; unmatched junction nucleotides: 11. CDR3 size: 15 residues.

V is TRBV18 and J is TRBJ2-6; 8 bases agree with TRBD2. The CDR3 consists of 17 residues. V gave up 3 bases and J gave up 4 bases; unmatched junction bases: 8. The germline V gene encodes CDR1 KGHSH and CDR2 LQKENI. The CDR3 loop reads CASSPAGGTFGANVLTF. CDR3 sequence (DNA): TGTGCCAGCTCACCGGCGGGGGGCACGTTCGGGGCCAACGTCCTGACTTTC. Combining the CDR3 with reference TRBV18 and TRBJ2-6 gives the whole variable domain NAGVMQNPRHLVRRRGQEARLRCSPMKGHSHVYWYRQLPEEGLKFMVYLQKENIIDESGMPKERFSAEFPKEGPSILRIQQVVRGDSAAYFCASSPAGGTFGANVLTFGAGSRLTVL.

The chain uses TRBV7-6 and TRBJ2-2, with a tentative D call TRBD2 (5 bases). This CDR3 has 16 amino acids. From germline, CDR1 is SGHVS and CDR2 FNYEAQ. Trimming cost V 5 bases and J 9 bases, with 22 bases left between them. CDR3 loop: CASSPGGLDRARELFF. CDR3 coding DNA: TGTGCCAGCAGCCCAGGAGGCCTCGATAGGGCCCGGGAGCTGTTTTTT.